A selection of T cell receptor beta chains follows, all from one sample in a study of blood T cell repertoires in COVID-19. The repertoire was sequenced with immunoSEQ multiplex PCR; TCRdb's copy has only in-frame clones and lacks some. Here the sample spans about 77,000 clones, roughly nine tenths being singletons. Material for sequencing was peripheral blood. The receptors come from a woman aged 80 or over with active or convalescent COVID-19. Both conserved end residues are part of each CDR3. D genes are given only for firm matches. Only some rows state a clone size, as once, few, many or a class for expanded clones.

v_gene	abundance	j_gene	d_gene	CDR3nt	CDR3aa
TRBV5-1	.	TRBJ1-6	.	TGCGCCAGCAGCTCTACAGGGCAACCCCTTACCTATAATTCACCCCTCCACTTT	CASSSTGQPLTYNSPLHF
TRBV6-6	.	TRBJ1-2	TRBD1	TGTGCCAGCAGTAACAGGGGATTGGACTATGGCTACACCTTC	CASSNRGLDYGYTF
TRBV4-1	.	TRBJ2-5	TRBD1	TGCGCCAGCAGCCAAGTTGAGACAGGGTGGACCCAGTACTTC	CASSQVETGWTQYF
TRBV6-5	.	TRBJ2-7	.	TGTGCCAGCAGGACGACAGGTGGGAGCTCCTACGAGCAGTACTTC	CASRTTGGSSYEQYF
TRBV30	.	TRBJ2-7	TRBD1	TGTGCCTGGAGTGGGGGTCCCAAGGGGGCCCGCGAGCAGTACTTC	CAWSGGPKGAREQYF
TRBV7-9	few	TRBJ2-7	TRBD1	TGTGCCAGCAGCTTAATCGGAGGGACAGGCTCCTACGAGCAGTACTTC	CASSLIGGTGSYEQYF
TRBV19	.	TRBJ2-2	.	TGTGCCAGTAGTCCGGACACCGGGGAGCTGTTTTTT	CASSPDTGELFF
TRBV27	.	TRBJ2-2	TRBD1	TGTGCCAGCAGTATACAGGGGCGGAACACCGGGGAGCTGTTTTTT	CASSIQGRNTGELFF
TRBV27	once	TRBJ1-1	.	TGTGCCAGCAGTTACTCAACATTGAGGCCGAACACTGAAGCTTTCTTT	CASSYSTLRPNTEAFF
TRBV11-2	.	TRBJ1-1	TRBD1	TGTGCCAGCAGCACCACGGGACAGATAGAAGCTTTCTTT	CASSTTGQIEAFF
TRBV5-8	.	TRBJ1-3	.	TGTGCCAGCAGCTTATACAGGAGCTCTGGAAACACCATATATTTT	CASSLYRSSGNTIYF
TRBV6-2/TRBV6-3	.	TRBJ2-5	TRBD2	TGTGCCAGCAGTTACCGCTCTAGCGGGGTTCACGAGACCCAGTACTTC	CASSYRSSGVHETQYF
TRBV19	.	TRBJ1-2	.	TGTGCCAGTAGTATCGACAGAAACTATGGCTACACCTTC	CASSIDRNYGYTF
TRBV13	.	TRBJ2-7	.	TGTGCCAGCAGCTTGGGGCTACAGACCTACGAGCAGTACTTC	CASSLGLQTYEQYF
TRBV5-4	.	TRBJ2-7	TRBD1	TGTGCCAGCAGCTTGGGACAGGGAGTCTCCCGGTCCTACGAGCAGTACTTC	CASSLGQGVSRSYEQYF
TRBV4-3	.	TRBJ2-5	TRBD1	TGCGCCAGCAGCCAAGATTGGAGGGACAGGGACCAAGAGACCCAGTACTTC	CASSQDWRDRDQETQYF
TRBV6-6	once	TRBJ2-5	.	TGTGCCAGCAGACCTACCGGGGCCGGGGGAGAGACCCAGTACTTC	CASRPTGAGGETQYF
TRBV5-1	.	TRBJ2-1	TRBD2	TGCGCCAGCAGCTTAAGGGAGGGACTAGCGGGAAACAATGAGCAGTTCTTC	CASSLREGLAGNNEQFF
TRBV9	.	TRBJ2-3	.	TGTGCCAGCAGCCCTTGGGCCACAGATACGCAGTATTTT	CASSPWATDTQYF
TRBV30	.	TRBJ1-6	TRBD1	TGTGCCTGGAGTCCGATTCGACAGGGGGCGCGAAATTCACCCCTCCACTTT	CAWSPIRQGARNSPLHF
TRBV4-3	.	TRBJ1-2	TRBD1	TGCGCCAGCAGCCTAGACGGACAGGCCTCCCGGGGCTACACCTTC	CASSLDGQASRGYTF
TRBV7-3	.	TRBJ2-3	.	TGTGCCAGCAGCTTAGATGCCTCCTACGATACGCAGTATTTT	CASSLDASYDTQYF
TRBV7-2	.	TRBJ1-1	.	TGTGCCAGCAGACTTCAGATCATCGGGGGCACTGAAGCTTTCTTT	CASRLQIIGGTEAFF
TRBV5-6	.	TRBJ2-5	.	TGTGCCAGCAGCCCCCCGCGGAAGGGGGAGACCCAGTACTTC	CASSPPRKGETQYF
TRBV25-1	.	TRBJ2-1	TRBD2	TGTGCCAGCAACGCGGGGGGCGGGCCTGAGCAGTTCTTC	CASNAGGGPEQFF
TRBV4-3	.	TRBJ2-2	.	TGCGCCAGCAGCCAAGAGAGGGCCGGGGAGCTGTTTTTT	CASSQERAGELFF
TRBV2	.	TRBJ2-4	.	TGTGCCAGCACCCCCCTAGCCAAAAACATTCAGTACTTC	CASTPLAKNIQYF
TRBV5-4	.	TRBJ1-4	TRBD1	TGTGCCAGCAGCGCGACAGGGGAGGGCGAAAAACTGTTTTTT	CASSATGEGEKLFF
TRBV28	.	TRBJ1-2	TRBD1	TGTGCCAGCAGTTTAGACAGGGACTATGGCTACACCTTC	CASSLDRDYGYTF
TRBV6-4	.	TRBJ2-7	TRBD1	TGTGCCAGCAGTGACTCGAAGTACAGGGGGTTGACGTCCTACGAGCAGTACTTC	CASSDSKYRGLTSYEQYF
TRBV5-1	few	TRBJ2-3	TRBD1	TGCGCCAGCAGCCCGGGACAGAGCACAGATACGCAGTATTTT	CASSPGQSTDTQYF
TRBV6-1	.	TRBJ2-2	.	TGTGCCAGCAGTGAAGGAGAGACCGGGGAGCTGTTTTTT	CASSEGETGELFF
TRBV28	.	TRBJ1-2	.	TGTGCCAGCAGTTTGGTGACGGGTGGCTACACCTTC	CASSLVTGGYTF
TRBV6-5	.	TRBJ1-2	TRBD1	TGTGCCAGCAGTTACTCAGGGGGCGGTGGCTACACCTTC	CASSYSGGGGYTF
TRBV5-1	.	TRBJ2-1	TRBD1	TGCGCCAGCAGCCCTGGACAGGGGTTGGGTTACAATGAGCAGTTCTTC	CASSPGQGLGYNEQFF
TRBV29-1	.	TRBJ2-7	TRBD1	TGCAGCGTGGTTACCGGGACAGCAAGCTCCTACGAGCAGTACTTC	CSVVTGTASSYEQYF
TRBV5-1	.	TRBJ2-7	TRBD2	TGCGCCAGCAGCCTAATCGGGACTAGCGGGGTAACCTACGAGCAGTACTTC	CASSLIGTSGVTYEQYF
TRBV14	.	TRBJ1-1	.	TGTGCCAGCAGCCAAATCGACAGCTTAGGGAACACTGAAGCTTTCTTT	CASSQIDSLGNTEAFF
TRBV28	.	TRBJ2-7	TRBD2	TGTGCCAGCCCAGTAGGAGCGGGGGACTCCTACGAGCAGTACTTC	CASPVGAGDSYEQYF
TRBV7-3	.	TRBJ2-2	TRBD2	TGTGCCAGCAGCCCCCCCCCTTTGGGCGGGGGGGCCGTCGGGGAGCTGTTTTTT	CASSPPPLGGGAVGELFF
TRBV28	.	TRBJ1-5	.	TGTGCCAGCAGTTTGTCGGGACTCAATCAGCCCCAGCATTTT	CASSLSGLNQPQHF
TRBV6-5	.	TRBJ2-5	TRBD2	TGTGCCAGCAGGGACACTCAAGCGGGGGAGGAGACCCAGTACTTC	CASRDTQAGEETQYF
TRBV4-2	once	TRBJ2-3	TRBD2	TGTGCCAGCAGCCAAGATCAGGCTAGCGGGGGGTTTGTAAATACGCAGTATTTT	CASSQDQASGGFVNTQYF
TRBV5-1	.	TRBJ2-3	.	TGCGCCAGCAGCTTCGTAATTGTACGTGGATCGGGAGATACGCAGTATTTT	CASSFVIVRGSGDTQYF
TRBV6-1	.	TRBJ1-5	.	TGTGCCAGCAGTGAGCGGCAGGGGTTCAGTAGCAATCAGCCCCAGCATTTT	CASSERQGFSSNQPQHF
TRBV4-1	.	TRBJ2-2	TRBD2	TGCGCCAGCAGCCGTAGCGGGGTTAACACCGGGGAGCTGTTTTTT	CASSRSGVNTGELFF
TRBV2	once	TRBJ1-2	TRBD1	TGTGCCAGCAGTGATATTGGGACAGGCGGCTATGGCTACACCTTC	CASSDIGTGGYGYTF
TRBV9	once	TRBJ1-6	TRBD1	TGTGCCAGCAGCGTGGAGACAGGGTTTAATTCACCCCTCCACTTT	CASSVETGFNSPLHF